One and the same sample provided the 8 T cell receptor beta chains below, sequenced in a study of shared clonotypes between healthy human individuals. Sequencing used immunoSEQ multiplex PCR; TCRdb keeps in-frame clones, though not all of them. The sample has approximately 250,000 clones, 65% to 70% seen once. Sequenced: memory CD4+ T cells sorted from blood. Subset given: CD45RA-negative fraction. Receptors originate from a young man in good health.

This chain connects TRBV18 to TRBJ2-1; 9 bases are shared with TRBD2. The CDR3 has 15 amino acids. Germline V CDR1 and CDR2: KGHSH, LQKENI. Trimming cost V 3 bases and J 4 bases; bases outside gene matches: 4. The CDR3 coding sequence is TGTGCCAGCTCACCGCTCGCGGGAGGGTACAATGAGCAGTTCTTC. Its translation: CASSPLAGGYNEQFF.

The V gene is TRBV5-4, the J gene TRBJ2-1, with D perhaps matching TRBD1 (6 bases). This CDR3 has 14 residues. CDR1 is SGHNT and CDR2 is YYREEE in the germline V gene (reference sequence). Trimming stripped 1 base from V and 13 bases from J, with 18 bases between. CDR3 residues: CASSLSGTRVTQFF. The CDR3 DNA is TGTGCCAGCAGCTTGTCCGGGACACGGGTTACACAGTTCTTC.

This clone was recorded once. The chain is built from TRBV7-2 and TRBJ1-5; D is ambiguous. The CDR3 loop spans 14 amino acids. Per the germline V gene, CDR1 is SGHTA and CDR2 is FQGNSA. V was pared by 5 bases and J by 15 bases, with 23 bases between. This CDR3 reads CASSQDPDPFFPHF. The CDR3 nucleotides are TGTGCCAGCAGCCAGGACCCGGACCCGTTCTTTCCGCATTTT.

This clone was found a few times. The chain carries TRBV28 and TRBJ2-7, with D possibly TRBD2 on 6 matching bases. This CDR3 has 14 amino acids. V was trimmed by 5 bases and J by 6 bases, leaving 17 bases between them. CDR1 and CDR2 (germline): MDHEN, SYDVKM. In DNA, the CDR3 is TGTGCCAGCAGTCCGCCGGGAGTAAGCGTCGAGCAGTACTTC. Its protein product is CASSPPGVSVEQYF.

V gene TRBV27 combines with J gene TRBJ2-7, with 7 bases lining up with TRBD1. CDR1 is MNHEY and CDR2 is SMNVEV in the germline V gene (reference sequence). The CDR3 has 12 residues. V trimming: 8 bases; J trimming: 0 bases; junction bases outside the gene matches: 1. The chain's CDR3 is CASGTVSYEQYF. The CDR3 DNA follows: TGTGCCAGCGGGACAGTCTCCTACGAGCAGTACTTC.

V gene TRBV11-3 combines with J gene TRBJ2-5, with a tentative D call TRBD2 (6 bases). CDR3 length: 15 residues. V lost 8 bases to trimming and J lost 3 bases, with 19 bases between them. Germline V gene data show CDR1 as SGHNT and CDR2 as YENEEA. This chain's CDR3 is CASWGVGGLEETQYF. In DNA form, the CDR3 reads TGTGCCAGCTGGGGGGTTGGGGGACTGGAAGAGACCCAGTACTTC.

The chain uses TRBV29-1 and TRBJ2-7; D remains unclear. V lost 6 bases and J lost 2, with 11 bases in between. CDR1 SQVTM and CDR2 ANQGSEA come from the germline V gene. The CDR3 covers 12 residues. In nucleotides, the CDR3 is TGCAGCGTCCTGGACGGCCCCTACGAGCAGTACTTC. Protein sequence: CSVLDGPYEQYF.

V gene TRBV5-1 combines with J gene TRBJ2-3; no definite D call. The germline V gene has CDR1 SGHRS and CDR2 YFSETQ. CDR3 size: 13 residues. The V and J ends lost 5 bases and 0 bases respectively, with 7 bases between them. In DNA form, the CDR3 reads TGCGCCAGCAGTGTGGAAAGCACAGATACGCAGTATTTT. Translated: CASSVESTDTQYF.